A selection of T cell receptor beta chains follows, all from one sample in a study of graft-versus-host responses after intestinal transplantation. Data came from immunoSEQ multiplex PCR; TCRdb stores just in-frame clones and leaves some out. The repertoire holds some 14,000 clones, with roughly 35% as singletons. Sequencing used alloreactive CD8+ T cells from a mixed lymphocyte reaction culture, obtained before intestinal transplant. Receptor source: a human patient who received an intestinal transplant. The CDR3 runs from the conserved cysteine through the conserved F or W. A D gene is named only where the DNA matches it firmly. Only some rows state a clone size, as once, few, many or a class for expanded clones.

size: few; length: 17; J: TRBJ1-1; V: TRBV5-1; D: -; DNA: TGCGCCAGCAGCTGGGAAGGCCAGGAGGGCCTGAACACTGAAGCTTTCTTT; CDR3: CASSWEGQEGLNTEAFF
size: -; length: 15; J: TRBJ2-5; V: TRBV9; D: -; DNA: TGTGCCAGCAGCGTAGGGGGTAGCGGACAAGAGACCCAGTACTTC; CDR3: CASSVGGSGQETQYF
size: -; length: 16; J: TRBJ2-3; V: TRBV9; D: -; DNA: TGTGCCAGCAGCGTGGCAGGGATAAGGTCCACAGATACGCAGTATTTT; CDR3: CASSVAGIRSTDTQYF
size: medium-sized; length: 14; J: TRBJ1-5; V: TRBV19; D: TRBD1; DNA: TGTGCCAGCATCGGGACAGGGGACCCCGCATCCCAGCATTTT; CDR3: CASIGTGDPASQHF
size: -; length: 17; J: TRBJ2-7; V: TRBV6-1; D: TRBD1; DNA: TGTGCCAGCAGTGAGGTCCCTGGGGACAGGGGGCAATACGAGCAGTACTTC; CDR3: CASSEVPGDRGQYEQYF
size: few; length: 14; J: TRBJ2-7; V: TRBV30; D: -; DNA: TGTGCCTGGAGTGTAGCTGGACTCAACGACGAGCAGTACTTC; CDR3: CAWSVAGLNDEQYF
size: -; length: 10; J: TRBJ1-1; V: TRBV7-2; D: -; DNA: TGTGCCAGCATGTCAACTGAAGCTTTCTTT; CDR3: CASMSTEAFF
size: -; length: 14; J: TRBJ1-2; V: TRBV11-2; D: -; DNA: TGTGCCAGCAGCTTAGGATTCGGGGTGAGGGGCTACACCTTC; CDR3: CASSLGFGVRGYTF
size: -; length: 14; J: TRBJ2-2; V: TRBV27; D: -; DNA: TGTGCCAGCAGTACAGACGGGAACACCGGGGAGCTGTTTTTT; CDR3: CASSTDGNTGELFF
size: -; length: 14; J: TRBJ2-7; V: TRBV7-2; D: TRBD2; DNA: TGTGCCAGCAGCCTTAGCGGGGGGGCGGATGAGCAGTACTTC; CDR3: CASSLSGGADEQYF
size: -; length: 14; J: TRBJ1-5; V: TRBV5-8; D: -; DNA: TGTGCCAGCGGAACAGGGATAGGGAATCAGCCCCAGCATTTT; CDR3: CASGTGIGNQPQHF
size: -; length: 14; J: TRBJ1-2; V: TRBV27; D: TRBD1; DNA: TGTGCCAGCAGTTACACAGGGGGCCACTATGGCTACACCTTC; CDR3: CASSYTGGHYGYTF
size: -; length: 14; J: TRBJ2-7; V: TRBV18; D: TRBD1; DNA: TGTGCCAGCTCACCCGACAGGGTCACCTACGAGCAGTACTTC; CDR3: CASSPDRVTYEQYF
size: medium-sized; length: 16; J: TRBJ1-1; V: TRBV4-1; D: -; DNA: TGCGCCAGCAGCCAAGATCTTGGTTTGGTCGGGACTGAAGCTTTCTTT; CDR3: CASSQDLGLVGTEAFF
size: few; length: 14; J: TRBJ1-1; V: TRBV4-3; D: -; DNA: TGCGCCAGCAGCCAAGGCAGTTTAAACACTGAAGCTTTCTTT; CDR3: CASSQGSLNTEAFF
size: -; length: 13; J: TRBJ2-1; V: TRBV19; D: -; DNA: TGTGCCAGTAGGGCAGGGATCTACAATGAGCAGTTCTTC; CDR3: CASRAGIYNEQFF
size: few; length: 18; J: TRBJ2-7; V: TRBV12-5; D: -; DNA: TGTGCTAGTGGTTTGGTACGGCTATTGGGGCAGGGGACCTACGAGCAGTACTTC; CDR3: CASGLVRLLGQGTYEQYF
size: -; length: 15; J: TRBJ1-4; V: TRBV6-5; D: -; DNA: TGTGCCAGCAGTACCGTTCCCCGGAGGTACGAAAAACTGTTTTTT; CDR3: CASSTVPRRYEKLFF
size: -; length: 14; J: TRBJ2-5; V: TRBV30; D: TRBD1; DNA: TGTGCCTGGAGTTTTGGACAGGGGGCCGAGACCCAGTACTTC; CDR3: CAWSFGQGAETQYF
size: few; length: 14; J: TRBJ1-2; V: TRBV7-9; D: -; DNA: TGTGCCAGCAGCTTAGCGGCCGGAGGCTATGGCTACACCTTC; CDR3: CASSLAAGGYGYTF
size: -; length: 13; J: TRBJ2-1; V: TRBV6-5; D: TRBD1; DNA: TGTGCCAGCACACAGGGGAACTACAATGAGCAGTTCTTC; CDR3: CASTQGNYNEQFF
size: -; length: 16; J: TRBJ2-1; V: TRBV13; D: TRBD2; DNA: TGTGCCAGCAGCCCGACCGGGACTAGGGGTTACAATGAGCAGTTCTTC; CDR3: CASSPTGTRGYNEQFF
size: -; length: 16; J: TRBJ2-5; V: TRBV7-6; D: TRBD2; DNA: TGTGCCAGCAGCTTATCTACTAGCGGGGGAGGAGAGACCCAGTACTTC; CDR3: CASSLSTSGGGETQYF
size: -; length: 15; J: TRBJ2-7; V: TRBV5-6; D: TRBD1; DNA: TGTGCCAGCAGCCCAAGCCGGGACAGGGTCTACGAGCAGTACTTC; CDR3: CASSPSRDRVYEQYF
size: once; length: 16; J: TRBJ2-3; V: TRBV11-2; D: TRBD2; DNA: TGTGCCAGCAGAGGGACTAGCGGGGGGGACCTTTTCAAGCAGTATTTT; CDR3: CASRGTSGGDLFKQYF
size: -; length: 17; J: TRBJ1-1; V: TRBV27; D: -; DNA: TGTGCCAGCAGTTTAACTCCAGGCCCTCAAGGGAACACTGAAGCTTTCTTT; CDR3: CASSLTPGPQGNTEAFF
size: medium-sized; length: 12; J: TRBJ1-1; V: TRBV13; D: -; DNA: TGTGCCAGCAGCCGGGGGGACTTTGAAGCTTTCTTT; CDR3: CASSRGDFEAFF
size: -; length: 15; J: TRBJ2-7; V: TRBV29-1; D: TRBD2; DNA: TGCAGCGTTGACGGACTAGCGGGGGGTCCCTACGAGCAGTACTTC; CDR3: CSVDGLAGGPYEQYF
size: few; length: 12; J: TRBJ2-7; V: TRBV7-9; D: -; DNA: TGTGCCAGCAGCCCAGGGACCTACGAGCAGTACTTC; CDR3: CASSPGTYEQYF
size: few; length: 14; J: TRBJ1-1; V: TRBV6-5; D: -; DNA: TGTGCCAGCAGTCCCTCGGGAGGGGCGCATGGCACTTTCTTT; CDR3: CASSPSGGAHGTFF
size: few; length: 15; J: TRBJ2-7; V: TRBV19; D: -; DNA: TGTGCCAGTAGTATATCGACAGGCCCGACCTACGAGCAGTACTTC; CDR3: CASSISTGPTYEQYF
size: -; length: 13; J: TRBJ1-1; V: TRBV11-2; D: -; DNA: TGTGCCAGCAGCCCCCCGGGAGATACTGAAGCTTTCTTT; CDR3: CASSPPGDTEAFF
size: -; length: 13; J: TRBJ1-2; V: TRBV29-1; D: -; DNA: TGCAGCGTTGACGGGGGGCGCGTCTATGGCTACACCTTC; CDR3: CSVDGGRVYGYTF
size: few; length: 14; J: TRBJ2-4; V: TRBV5-1; D: TRBD1; DNA: TGCGCCAGCAGCTCAATCGCAGGGGGCAACTGGCTGTACTTC; CDR3: CASSSIAGGNWLYF
size: few; length: 15; J: TRBJ1-6; V: TRBV27; D: TRBD1; DNA: TGTGCCAGCAGTTCACCCGGGACAGGGTATTCACCCCTCCACTTT; CDR3: CASSSPGTGYSPLHF
size: few; length: 15; J: TRBJ2-3; V: TRBV7-2; D: -; DNA: TGTGCCAGCAGCTTAGTACTACGTTTCACAGATACGCAGTATTTT; CDR3: CASSLVLRFTDTQYF
size: -; length: 14; J: TRBJ2-7; V: TRBV7-6; D: -; DNA: TGTGCCAGCAGCTTAATCCCCAACAGCTACGAGCAGTACTTC; CDR3: CASSLIPNSYEQYF
size: -; length: 14; J: TRBJ2-7; V: TRBV11-2; D: TRBD2; DNA: TGTGCCAGCCTAGCGGGGGGGCCATCCTACGAGCAGTACTTC; CDR3: CASLAGGPSYEQYF
size: few; length: 14; J: TRBJ2-7; V: TRBV5-6; D: -; DNA: TGTGCCAGCAGCTGGGGCGACTCGATCTACGAGCAGTACTTC; CDR3: CASSWGDSIYEQYF
size: -; length: 15; J: TRBJ2-7; V: TRBV13; D: -; DNA: TGTGCCAGCAGCTCCCGCCAGGGTGCCTCCTACGAGCAGTACTTC; CDR3: CASSSRQGASYEQYF
size: -; length: 15; J: TRBJ2-7; V: TRBV19; D: TRBD2; DNA: TGTGCCAGTAGTATCGGACTAGCGGGGGGGAACGAGCAGTACTTC; CDR3: CASSIGLAGGNEQYF
size: few; length: 16; J: TRBJ1-1; V: TRBV7-8; D: TRBD1; DNA: TGTGCCAGCAGCGCACTCGGACAGGGGGCAAACACTGAAGCTTTCTTT; CDR3: CASSALGQGANTEAFF
size: few; length: 13; J: TRBJ2-7; V: TRBV7-9; D: TRBD1; DNA: TGTGCCAGCAGCTTAGGGAGGACAGGTGAGCAGTACTTC; CDR3: CASSLGRTGEQYF
size: -; length: 15; J: TRBJ2-5; V: TRBV4-3; D: TRBD2; DNA: TGCGCCAGCAGCCAAGGGACTAGCGAGGGAGAGACCCAGTACTTC; CDR3: CASSQGTSEGETQYF
size: -; length: 14; J: TRBJ1-1; V: TRBV9; D: -; DNA: TGTGCCAGCAGCCCTCGACCAGGGGACACTGAAGCTTTCTTT; CDR3: CASSPRPGDTEAFF
size: -; length: 16; J: TRBJ1-2; V: TRBV5-1; D: -; DNA: TGCGCCAGCAGCTTGGCGGCAGGGAAAGGTCATGGCGGCTACACCTTC; CDR3: CASSLAAGKGHGGYTF
size: -; length: 15; J: TRBJ2-6; V: TRBV10-3; D: TRBD1; DNA: TGTGCCAGTGGGACAGGGGTGGCGGGGGCCAACGTCCTGACTTTC; CDR3: CASGTGVAGANVLTF
size: few; length: 12; J: TRBJ2-7; V: TRBV2; D: TRBD1; DNA: TGTGCCAACCCAGGGGGCTTTGACGAGCAGTACTTC; CDR3: CANPGGFDEQYF
size: -; length: 17; J: TRBJ2-5; V: TRBV4-3; D: -; DNA: TGCGCCAGCAGCCAAGAAGCCTGGGGGGTTTGGGAAGAGACCCAGTACTTC; CDR3: CASSQEAWGVWEETQYF
size: few; length: 17; J: TRBJ2-7; V: TRBV7-9; D: -; DNA: TGTGCCAGCAGCTCCTCAACTCAGGAAAGGGGCTCCTACGAGCAGTACTTC; CDR3: CASSSSTQERGSYEQYF
size: -; length: 13; J: TRBJ1-2; V: TRBV7-8; D: TRBD1; DNA: TGTGCCAGCAGCCGTGGTACAGGGGATGGCTACACCTTC; CDR3: CASSRGTGDGYTF
size: few; length: 21; J: TRBJ2-1; V: TRBV27; D: TRBD1; DNA: TGTGCCAGCAGTTTGTTCATCCCGGGGACCTCTACAGGGGGCTCCTACAATGAGCAGTTCTTC; CDR3: CASSLFIPGTSTGGSYNEQFF
size: -; length: 14; J: TRBJ1-4; V: TRBV7-9; D: -; DNA: TGTGCCAGCAGCTCCAGGGGCAGGAGTGAAAAACTGTTTTTT; CDR3: CASSSRGRSEKLFF
size: few; length: 15; J: TRBJ1-6; V: TRBV4-3; D: -; DNA: TGCGCCAGCAGCCAAGATAGAGGGCAGAATTCACCCCTCCACTTT; CDR3: CASSQDRGQNSPLHF
size: medium-sized; length: 15; J: TRBJ2-2; V: TRBV5-5; D: TRBD1; DNA: TGTGCCAGCAGCTTTATGGGACGGGACAGCGGGGAGCTGTTTTTT; CDR3: CASSFMGRDSGELFF
size: few; length: 15; J: TRBJ1-1; V: TRBV7-8; D: -; DNA: TGTGCCAGCAGCCCGAAATGGGGGGGTAACACTGAAGCTTTCTTT; CDR3: CASSPKWGGNTEAFF
size: few; length: 14; J: TRBJ1-1; V: TRBV27; D: -; DNA: TGTGCCAGCAGTTTTTCACAGGTGGTCACTGAAGCTTTCTTT; CDR3: CASSFSQVVTEAFF
size: few; length: 15; J: TRBJ1-6; V: TRBV19; D: TRBD1; DNA: TGTGCCAGTAGTATTATAGAAGGGGGCCCTTCACCCCTCCACTTT; CDR3: CASSIIEGGPSPLHF